This entry lists 25 T cell receptor beta chains sequenced from one sample in a study of neoadjuvant nivolumab and ipilimumab in lung cancer. The repertoire was sequenced with immunoSEQ multiplex PCR; TCRdb's copy has only in-frame clones and lacks some. This table has around 17,000 clones, 65% to 85% appearing once. Here the sequenced sample was tumor tissue, taken after neoadjuvant nivolumab, alone or with ipilimumab, at or shortly before surgery. The receptors stem from an adult with non-small cell lung cancer.

This chain links TRBV9 with TRBJ2-7; unclear D gene. Germline V lookup: CDR1 SGDLS, CDR2 YYNGEE. V lost 8 bases to trimming and J lost 1 base, with 19 bases between them. This CDR3 has 15 residues. The CDR3 coding sequence is TGTGCCAGACGCGCTCACCTGATTTTGTCCTACGAGCAGTACTTC. It translates to CARRAHLILSYEQYF.

This clone has just a few counts. The chain uses TRBV7-9 and TRBJ2-3; 11 nucleotides match TRBD1. The V gene end was trimmed by 3 bases and the J gene end by 3 bases; junction bases not matched to a gene: 2. The CDR3 length is 15 residues. In germline, CDR1 is SEHNR, CDR2 FQNEAQ (reference sequence). CDR3 coding DNA: TGTGCCAGCAGCTTTGGACAGGGGGCAACAGATACGCAGTATTTT. Translation gives CASSFGQGATDTQYF.

With respect to this clone: Mismatch with germline at one junction end may stem from a read error. The V gene is TRBV7-2, the J gene TRBJ1-1, with D unresolved. The CDR3 extends over 13 amino acids. Per germline, CDR1 SGHTA and CDR2 FQGNSA. The CDR3 sequence: CASSYLGNPEAFF. In DNA, the CDR3 is TGTGCCAGCAGCTACTTAGGGAACCCTGAAGCTTTCTTT. Supplemented by reference TRBV7-2 and TRBJ1-1, the full variable domain reads GAGVSQSPSNKVTEKGKDVELRCDPISGHTALYWYRQSLGQGLEFLIYFQGNSAPDKSGLPSDRFSAERTGGSVSTLTIQRTQQEDSAVYLCASSYLGNPEAFFGQGTRLTVV.

This clone was counted a single time. This rearrangement joins TRBV6-6 to TRBJ1-1, with 9 bases aligning to TRBD1. With 4 bases clipped from V and 1 base from J, the junction kept 4 bases outside the gene matches. The CDR3 spans 15 residues. From germline, CDR1 is MNHNY and CDR2 SVGAGI (reference sequence). This chain's CDR3 is CASSSPDRGNTEAFF. The CDR3 DNA sequence: TGTGCCAGCAGTTCACCGGACAGGGGGAACACTGAAGCTTTCTTT.

The V and J genes are TRBV4-1 and TRBJ1-1; 8 bases align to TRBD1. Germline V gene sequence: CDR1 MGHRA, CDR2 YSYEKL. CDR3 length equals 13 residues. The J segment lost 14 bases and the V segment lost 2 bases, leaving 10 bases of the junction unmatched. The CDR3 region is CASSQTSRTGSFF. CDR3 nucleotide sequence: TGCGCCAGCAGCCAAACTTCTCGGACAGGGTCCTTCTTT.

The chain is built from TRBV5-1 and TRBJ1-6; 10 bases align to TRBD1. Germline V CDR1 and CDR2: SGHRS, YFSETQ. V lost 4 bases, J lost 0 bases, and 4 bases stayed unmatched. The CDR3 totals 17 residues. The CDR3 spells CASSRRQGASYNSPLHF. Here the CDR3 DNA reads TGCGCCAGCAGCAGGCGACAGGGGGCCTCCTATAATTCACCCCTCCACTTT.

This clone qualifies as medium-sized. This chain links TRBV9 with TRBJ2-3; D gene uncertain. Per germline, CDR1 SGDLS and CDR2 YYNGEE. The CDR3 totals 15 residues. The V end was cut by 2 bases, the J end by 1 base, with 11 bases between. DNA of the CDR3: TGTGCCAGCAGCGTCAGGTTACGGCGCACAGATACGCAGTATTTT. The encoded protein is CASSVRLRRTDTQYF.

V usage is TRBV30 and J usage is TRBJ2-1, with 8 positions matching TRBD2. V shed 5 bases, J shed 6 bases, and the junction held 12 bases outside the gene matches. The CDR3 runs 15 residues. CDR1 GTSNPN and CDR2 SVGIG come from the germline V gene (reference sequence). DNA of the CDR3: TGTGCCTGGGCGGGGGGCGGTTATGTGAGCAATGAGCAGTTCTTC. Translating it yields CAWAGGGYVSNEQFF.

The V and J genes are TRBV4-1 and TRBJ1-5; 8 bases agree with TRBD1. J was trimmed by 3 bases and V by 3 bases; bases with no gene match: 7. Per germline, CDR1 MGHRA and CDR2 YSYEKL. This CDR3 region has 16 residues. CDR3 bases: TGCGCCAGCAGCCACACGGGACAGGCTTTCAATCAGCCCCAGCATTTT. It encodes CASSHTGQAFNQPQHF.

This clone was seen a few times. This chain connects TRBV6-5 to TRBJ2-7; no definite D call. Trimming stripped 0 bases from V and 0 bases from J, with 6 bases between. Germline V gene sequence: CDR1 MNHEY, CDR2 SVGAGI. This CDR3 spans 14 amino acids. CDR3 in DNA: TGTGCCAGCAGTTACTCGAAAAACTCCTACGAGCAGTACTTC. Its protein product is CASSYSKNSYEQYF.

V is TRBV13 and J is TRBJ1-2; D not certain. The germline V and J ends were trimmed by 0 bases and 8 bases, with 10 bases remaining between them. The CDR3 runs to 13 residues. Germline-derived CDR1 and CDR2 are PRHDT and FYEKMQ (reference sequence). CDR3 sequence reads: CASSLGRFEGYTF. The DNA for the CDR3 is TGTGCCAGCAGCTTAGGGCGGTTCGAGGGCTACACCTTC. Using reference TRBV13 and TRBJ1-2 for the parts outside the CDR3, the full variable domain is AAGVIQSPRHLIKEKRETATLKCYPIPRHDTVYWYQQGPGQDPQFLISFYEKMQSDKGSIPDRFSAQQFSDYHSELNMSSLELGDSALYFCASSLGRFEGYTFGSGTRLTVV.

The chain carries TRBV4-3 and TRBJ2-2, with D possibly TRBD2 on 5 matching bases. V shed 0 bases and J shed 5 bases, with 10 bases lying between them. CDR1 is LGHNA and CDR2 is YSLEER in the germline V gene. CDR3 size: 15 residues. CDR3 in DNA: TGCGCCAGCAGCCAAGAGGGTCGGGGAACCGGGGAGCTGTTTTTT. Protein product: CASSQEGRGTGELFF.

V usage is TRBV2 and J usage is TRBJ2-2, with TRBD2 matching 14 bases. Germline V gene data show CDR1 as SNHLY and CDR2 as FYNNEI. The CDR3 is made up of 16 amino acids. Germline trimming cut 6 bases from V and 3 bases from J; bases unmatched to any gene: 3. CDR3 sequence (DNA): TGTGCCAGCAGCACGGGACTAGCGGGGGACACCGGGGAGCTGTTTTTT. Amino acids: CASSTGLAGDTGELFF.

The rearrangement joins TRBV6-5 to TRBJ2-3; D call uncertain. This CDR3 comprises 15 residues. V gave up 5 bases and J gave up 2 bases, with 14 bases separating them. The V gene's germline CDR1 is MNHEY and CDR2 SVGAGI. In DNA, the CDR3 is TGTGCCAGCAGTGTTGCCCCTTCCTACACAGATACGCAGTATTTT. Residues: CASSVAPSYTDTQYF.

This chain's CDR3 is CASSPITQPQHF. The CDR3 coding sequence is TGTGCCAGCAGTCCGATCACTCAGCCCCAGCATTTT. The rearrangement links TRBV6-6 to TRBJ1-5; D is undetermined. This CDR3 has 12 amino acids. Trimming cost V 5 bases and J 6 bases, with 8 bases left between them. Germline V gives CDR1 MNHNY, CDR2 SVGAGI (reference sequence).

The rearrangement uses TRBV7-2 and TRBJ2-7; weak D call: TRBD1 (6 bases). CDR1 and CDR2 from the germline V gene are SGHTA and FQGNSA. The CDR3 consists of 15 residues. V lost 5 bases, J lost 0 bases, and 14 bases lay in between. CDR3 bases: TGTGCCAGCAGCCAGGGACATCACCCCTCCTACGAGCAGTACTTC. Translated, it gives CASSQGHHPSYEQYF.

The chain links TRBV5-6 to TRBJ2-3; D may be TRBD1 (5 bases). The CDR3 length is 13 residues. The germline V gene has CDR1 SGHDT and CDR2 YYEEEE. V gave up 0 bases and J gave up 5 bases, with 7 bases separating them. This chain's CDR3 is CASSLGTGDTQYF. Written as DNA, the CDR3 is TGTGCCAGCAGCTTGGGAACAGGAGATACGCAGTATTTT.

The chain is built from TRBV7-8 and TRBJ2-7; 7 bases line up with TRBD1. CDR3 length: 17 residues. The ends lost 0 bases at V and 0 bases at J; junction bases unmatched: 8. Germline loops: CDR1 SGHVS, CDR2 FQNEAQ. This CDR3 is CASSLAFRDRPSYEQYF. For the CDR3, the DNA is TGTGCCAGCAGCTTAGCCTTCCGGGACAGACCCTCCTACGAGCAGTACTTC.

This clone was recorded once. J is TRBJ1-1 and V is TRBV2; D remains ambiguous. Trimming removed 3 bases at V and 1 base at J, with 6 bases between. The CDR3 contains 13 residues. The germline CDR1 and CDR2 sequences are SNHLY and FYNNEI. The CDR3 DNA is TGTGCCAGCAGTGACGTAGAGAACACTGAAGCTTTCTTT. Protein product: CASSDVENTEAFF. Filled out from reference TRBV2 and TRBJ1-1, the complete variable domain reads EPEVTQTPSHQVTQMGQEVILRCVPISNHLYFYWYRQILGQKVEFLVSFYNNEISEKSEIFDDQFSVERPDGSNFTLKIRSTKLEDSAMYFCASSDVENTEAFFGQGTRLTVV.

This sequence joins TRBV18 and TRBJ2-3, with D unclear. The germline gives CDR1 KGHSH, CDR2 LQKENI. The CDR3 covers 13 residues. The V end was cut by 2 bases, the J end by 8 bases, with 11 bases between. The CDR3 DNA sequence: TGTGCCAGCTCACCAGACCCCACGGGTACGCAGTATTTT. This encodes CASSPDPTGTQYF. The entire variable domain, with the rest obtained from reference TRBV18 and TRBJ2-3, is as follows: NAGVMQNPRHLVRRRGQEARLRCSPMKGHSHVYWYRQLPEEGLKFMVYLQKENIIDESGMPKERFSAEFPKEGPSILRIQQVVRGDSAAYFCASSPDPTGTQYFGPGTRLTVL.

The V call is TRBV6-5, the J call TRBJ1-5; no definite D call. Germline-derived CDR1 and CDR2 are MNHEY and SVGAGI. Between the trimmed V and J ends, which lost 6 bases and 4 bases, there was a span of 10 bases. The CDR3 runs 13 residues. CDR3 region: CASSGLQNQPQHF. In DNA form, the CDR3 reads TGTGCCAGCAGCGGCCTACAGAATCAGCCCCAGCATTTT.

In this sample, this clone turned up once. The gene calls are TRBV7-2 and TRBJ2-7; 9 bases map to TRBD1. This CDR3 has 14 amino acids. V dropped 3 bases and J dropped 0; count of bases not matched to a gene: 0. Per the germline V gene, CDR1 is SGHTA and CDR2 is FQGNSA. CDR3 in DNA: TGTGCCAGCAGCTTGACAGGGGGCTCCTACGAGCAGTACTTC. This encodes CASSLTGGSYEQYF.

V usage is TRBV7-2 and J usage is TRBJ1-2; the D is unclear. V was pared by 1 base and J by 4 bases, with 10 bases between. Germline V gene sequence: CDR1 SGHTA, CDR2 FQGNSA. The CDR3 extends over 14 amino acids. CDR3 region: CASSLEQTIYGYTF. The CDR3 DNA is TGTGCCAGCAGCTTAGAGCAGACTATCTATGGCTACACCTTC.

The rearrangement links TRBV7-2 to TRBJ2-7; 11 bases align to TRBD2. Losses at the gene ends were 5 bases for V and 2 bases for J; bases not matched to a gene: 8. CDR3 length: 16 residues. Germline V CDR1 and CDR2: SGHTA, FQGNSA. The CDR3 loop reads CASSPLTSGVTYEQYF. CDR3 DNA: TGTGCCAGCAGCCCATTGACTAGCGGGGTAACCTACGAGCAGTACTTC.

This chain's CDR3 is CASSPRDRTQETQYF. DNA for the CDR3: TGCGCCAGCAGCCCCCGGGACAGGACCCAAGAGACCCAGTACTTC. The chain links TRBV4-1 to TRBJ2-5; 8 nucleotides align to TRBD1. CDR1 MGHRA and CDR2 YSYEKL come from the germline V gene. The CDR3 runs 15 residues. Germline trimming cut 4 bases from V and 1 base from J; bases unmatched to any gene: 5.